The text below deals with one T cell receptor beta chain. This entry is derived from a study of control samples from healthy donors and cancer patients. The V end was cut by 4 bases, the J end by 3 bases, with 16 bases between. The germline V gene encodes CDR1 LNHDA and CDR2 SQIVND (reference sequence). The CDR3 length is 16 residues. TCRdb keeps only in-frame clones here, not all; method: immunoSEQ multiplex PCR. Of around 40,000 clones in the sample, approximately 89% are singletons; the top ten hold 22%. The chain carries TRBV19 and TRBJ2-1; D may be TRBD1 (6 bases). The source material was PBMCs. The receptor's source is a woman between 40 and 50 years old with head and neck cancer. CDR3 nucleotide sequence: TGTGCCAGTAGTACCCCACTCGGGACATTCTACAATGAGCAGTTCTTC. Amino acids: CASSTPLGTFYNEQFF. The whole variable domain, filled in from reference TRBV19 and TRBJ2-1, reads DGGITQSPKYLFRKEGQNVTLSCEQNLNHDAMYWYRQDPGQGLRLIYYSQIVNDFQKGDIAEGYSVSREKKESFPLTVTSAQKNPTAFYLCASSTPLGTFYNEQFFGPGTRLTVL.